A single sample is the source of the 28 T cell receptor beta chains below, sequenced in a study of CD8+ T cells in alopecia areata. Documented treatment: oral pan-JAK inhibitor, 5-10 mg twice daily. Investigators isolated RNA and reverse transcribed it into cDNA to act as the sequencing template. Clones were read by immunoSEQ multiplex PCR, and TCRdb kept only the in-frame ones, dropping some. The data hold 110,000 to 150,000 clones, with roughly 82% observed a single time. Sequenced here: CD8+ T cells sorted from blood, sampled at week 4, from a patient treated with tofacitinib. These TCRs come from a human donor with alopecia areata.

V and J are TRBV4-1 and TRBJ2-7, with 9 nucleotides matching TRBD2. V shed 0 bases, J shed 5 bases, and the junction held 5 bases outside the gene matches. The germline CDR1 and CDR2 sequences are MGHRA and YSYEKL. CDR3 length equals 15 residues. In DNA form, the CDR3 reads TGCGCCAGCAGCCAAGATGGTAGCGGGGGAAACGAGCAGTACTTC. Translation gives CASSQDGSGGNEQYF.

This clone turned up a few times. As DNA, the CDR3 is TGTGCCAGCAGCTTAACCGCCTACGAGCAGTACTTC. Translated: CASSLTAYEQYF. The chain carries TRBV7-2 and TRBJ2-7; no clear D. This CDR3 contains 12 residues. CDR1 SGHTA and CDR2 FQGNSA come from the germline V gene. Trimming cost V 2 bases and J 2 bases, with 4 bases left between them. Together with reference TRBV7-2 and TRBJ2-7, the CDR3 gives the full variable domain: GAGVSQSPSNKVTEKGKDVELRCDPISGHTALYWYRQSLGQGLEFLIYFQGNSAPDKSGLPSDRFSAERTGGSVSTLTIQRTQQEDSAVYLCASSLTAYEQYFGPGTRLTVT.

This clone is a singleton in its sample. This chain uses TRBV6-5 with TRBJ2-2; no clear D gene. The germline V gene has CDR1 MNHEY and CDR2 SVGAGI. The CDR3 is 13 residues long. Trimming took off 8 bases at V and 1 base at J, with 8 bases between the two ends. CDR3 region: CASSPMNTGELFF. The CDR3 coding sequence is TGTGCCAGCTCTCCAATGAACACCGGGGAGCTGTTTTTT.

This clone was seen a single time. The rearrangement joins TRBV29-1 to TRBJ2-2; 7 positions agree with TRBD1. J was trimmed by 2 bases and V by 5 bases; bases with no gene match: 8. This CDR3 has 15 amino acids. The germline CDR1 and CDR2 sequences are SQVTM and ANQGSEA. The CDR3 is CSVSRTGDNTGELFF. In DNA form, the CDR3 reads TGCAGCGTTTCGAGGACAGGCGATAACACCGGGGAGCTGTTTTTT.

The CDR3 nucleotides are TGCAGCGGGGCTGACGGCTCACCAGGAGCTTTCTTT. Translating gives CSGADGSPGAFF. The V call is TRBV29-1, the J call TRBJ1-1; D gene ambiguous. Trimming cost V 7 bases and J 10 bases, with 19 bases left between them. In germline, CDR1 is SQVTM, CDR2 ANQGSEA. There are 12 residues in the CDR3.

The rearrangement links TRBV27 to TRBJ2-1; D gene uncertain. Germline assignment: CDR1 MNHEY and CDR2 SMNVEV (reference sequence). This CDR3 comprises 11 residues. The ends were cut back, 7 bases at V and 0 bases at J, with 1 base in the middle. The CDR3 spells CASISYNEQFF. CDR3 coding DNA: TGTGCCAGCATCTCCTACAATGAGCAGTTCTTC.

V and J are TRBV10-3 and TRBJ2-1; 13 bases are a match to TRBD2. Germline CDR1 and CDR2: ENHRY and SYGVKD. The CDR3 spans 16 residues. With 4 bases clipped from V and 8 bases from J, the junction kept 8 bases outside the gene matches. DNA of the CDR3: TGTGCCATCAGTGCCCCACTAGCGGGGGGGCTAGATGAGCAGTTCTTC. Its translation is CAISAPLAGGLDEQFF.

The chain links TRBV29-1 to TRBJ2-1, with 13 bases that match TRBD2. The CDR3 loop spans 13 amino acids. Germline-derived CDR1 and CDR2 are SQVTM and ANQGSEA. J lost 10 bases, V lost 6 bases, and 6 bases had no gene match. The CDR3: CSVTSGGAGEQFF. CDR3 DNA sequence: TGCAGCGTAACTAGCGGGGGGGCCGGCGAGCAGTTCTTC.

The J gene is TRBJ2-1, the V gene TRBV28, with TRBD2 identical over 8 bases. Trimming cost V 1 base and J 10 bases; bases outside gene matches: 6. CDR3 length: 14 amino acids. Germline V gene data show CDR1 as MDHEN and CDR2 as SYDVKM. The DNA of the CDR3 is TGTGCCAGCAGTTTATCTGGGCGGGGGGTGGAGCAGTTCTTC. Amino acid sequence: CASSLSGRGVEQFF.

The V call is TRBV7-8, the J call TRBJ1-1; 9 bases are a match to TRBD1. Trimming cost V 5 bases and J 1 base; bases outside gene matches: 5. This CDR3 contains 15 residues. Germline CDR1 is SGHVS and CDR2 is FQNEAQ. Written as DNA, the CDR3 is TGTGCCAGCAGCCTCCGGGGACAGGGGAACACTGAAGCTTTCTTT. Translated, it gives CASSLRGQGNTEAFF.

CDR3 sequence: CASSELAGGTLAKNIQYF. As DNA, the CDR3 is TGTGCCAGCAGTGAACTAGCGGGGGGTACATTAGCCAAAAACATTCAGTACTTC. This sequence joins TRBV2 and TRBJ2-4; 11 nucleotides line up with TRBD2. Germline CDR1 is SNHLY and CDR2 is FYNNEI. Trimming took 2 bases from V and 0 from J; bases not matched to a gene: 6. CDR3 length: 18 residues.

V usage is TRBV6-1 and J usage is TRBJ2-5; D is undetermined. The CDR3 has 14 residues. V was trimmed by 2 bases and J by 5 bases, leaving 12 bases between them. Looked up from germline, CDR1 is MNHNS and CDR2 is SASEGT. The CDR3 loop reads CASSESSEFETQYF. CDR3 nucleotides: TGTGCCAGCAGTGAATCCAGCGAGTTCGAGACCCAGTACTTC.

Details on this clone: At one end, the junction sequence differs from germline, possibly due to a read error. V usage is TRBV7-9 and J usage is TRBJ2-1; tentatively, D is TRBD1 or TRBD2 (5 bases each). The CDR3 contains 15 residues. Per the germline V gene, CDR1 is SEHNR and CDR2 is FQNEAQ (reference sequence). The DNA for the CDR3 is TGTGCCAGCAGCTTAACGGCGTTGGGGAGCTGGGACGTGGTCTTC. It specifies CASSLTALGSWDVVF.

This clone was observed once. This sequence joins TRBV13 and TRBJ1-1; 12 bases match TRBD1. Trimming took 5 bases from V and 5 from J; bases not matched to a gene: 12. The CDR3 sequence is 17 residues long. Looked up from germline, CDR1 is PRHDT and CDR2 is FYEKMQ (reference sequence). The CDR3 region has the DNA TGTGCCAGCAGCCCAGGGACAGGGGGCGCGTTGGAAACTGAAGCTTTCTTT. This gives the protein CASSPGTGGALETEAFF.

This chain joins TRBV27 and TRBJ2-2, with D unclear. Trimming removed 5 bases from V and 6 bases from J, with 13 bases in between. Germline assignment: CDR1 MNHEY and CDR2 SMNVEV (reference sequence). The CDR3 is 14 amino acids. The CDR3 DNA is TGTGCCAGCAGTACCCGAAGGGCCGCCGGGGAGCTGTTTTTT. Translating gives CASSTRRAAGELFF.

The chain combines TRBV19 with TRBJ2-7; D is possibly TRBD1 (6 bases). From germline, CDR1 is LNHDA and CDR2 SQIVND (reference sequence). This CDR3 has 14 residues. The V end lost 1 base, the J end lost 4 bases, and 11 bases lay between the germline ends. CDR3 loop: CASSIARGEYEQYF. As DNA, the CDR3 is TGTGCCAGTAGTATAGCCAGGGGCGAGTACGAGCAGTACTTC.

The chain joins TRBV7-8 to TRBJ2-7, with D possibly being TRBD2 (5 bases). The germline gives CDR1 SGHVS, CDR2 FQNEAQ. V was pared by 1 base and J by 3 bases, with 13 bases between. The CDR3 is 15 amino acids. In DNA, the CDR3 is TGTGCCAGCAGCTTAGGGAGGACCCTCGACTACGAGCAGTACTTC. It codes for CASSLGRTLDYEQYF.

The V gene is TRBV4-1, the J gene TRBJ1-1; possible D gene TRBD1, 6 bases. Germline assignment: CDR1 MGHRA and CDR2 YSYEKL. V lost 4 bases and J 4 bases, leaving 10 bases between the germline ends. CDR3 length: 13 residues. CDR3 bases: TGCGCCAGCAGCCGCAGAGGGGGCACTGAAGCTTTCTTT. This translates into CASSRRGGTEAFF.

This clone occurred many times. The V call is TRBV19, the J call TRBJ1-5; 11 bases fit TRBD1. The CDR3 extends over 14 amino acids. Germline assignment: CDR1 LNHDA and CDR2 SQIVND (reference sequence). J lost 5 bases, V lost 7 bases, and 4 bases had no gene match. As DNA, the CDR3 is TGTGCCAGTATGGACAGGGGGCTCGATCAGCCCCAGCATTTT. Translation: CASMDRGLDQPQHF. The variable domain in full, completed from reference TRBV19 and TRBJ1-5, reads DGGITQSPKYLFRKEGQNVTLSCEQNLNHDAMYWYRQDPGQGLRLIYYSQIVNDFQKGDIAEGYSVSREKKESFPLTVTSAQKNPTAFYLCASMDRGLDQPQHFGDGTRLSIL.

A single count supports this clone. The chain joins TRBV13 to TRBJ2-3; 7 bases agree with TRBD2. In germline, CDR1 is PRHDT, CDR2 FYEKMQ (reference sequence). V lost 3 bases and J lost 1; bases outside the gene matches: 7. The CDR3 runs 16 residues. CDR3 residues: CASSLESGERTDTQYF. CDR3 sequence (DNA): TGTGCCAGCAGCTTGGAAAGCGGGGAGCGCACAGATACGCAGTATTTT. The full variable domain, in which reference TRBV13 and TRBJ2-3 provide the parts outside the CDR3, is AAGVIQSPRHLIKEKRETATLKCYPIPRHDTVYWYQQGPGQDPQFLISFYEKMQSDKGSIPDRFSAQQFSDYHSELNMSSLELGDSALYFCASSLESGERTDTQYFGPGTRLTVL.

CDR3 DNA sequence: TGTGCCACCAGCATTGGCCGGGACCTGTTCAACGAGCAGTACTTC. Translating it yields CATSIGRDLFNEQYF. The chain joins TRBV15 to TRBJ2-7; D is tentatively TRBD1 or TRBD2 (5 bases each). Trimming shortened V by 4 bases and J by 5 bases, and 18 bases separated the two germline ends. The CDR3 extends over 15 amino acids. CDR1 LNHNV and CDR2 YYDKDF come from the germline V gene (reference sequence).

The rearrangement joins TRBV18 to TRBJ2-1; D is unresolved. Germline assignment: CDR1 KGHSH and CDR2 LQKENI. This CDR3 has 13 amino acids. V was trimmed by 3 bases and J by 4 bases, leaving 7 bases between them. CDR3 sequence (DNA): TGTGCCAGCTCACCCCCCTCATACAATGAGCAGTTCTTC. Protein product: CASSPPSYNEQFF.

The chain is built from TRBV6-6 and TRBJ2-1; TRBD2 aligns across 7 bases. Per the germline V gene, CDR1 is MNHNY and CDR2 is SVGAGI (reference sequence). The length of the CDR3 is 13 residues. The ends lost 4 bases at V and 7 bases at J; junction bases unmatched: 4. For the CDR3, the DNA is TGTGCCAGCAGTTTCCAGGGAGGGAATGAGCAGTTCTTC. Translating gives CASSFQGGNEQFF.

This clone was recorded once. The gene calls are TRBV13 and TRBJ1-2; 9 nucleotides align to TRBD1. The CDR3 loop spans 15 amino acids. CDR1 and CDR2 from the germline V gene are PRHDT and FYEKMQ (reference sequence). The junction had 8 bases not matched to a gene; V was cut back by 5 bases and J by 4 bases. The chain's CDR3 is CASSVWDREAYGYTF. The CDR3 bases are TGTGCCAGCAGCGTCTGGGACAGGGAGGCCTATGGCTACACCTTC.

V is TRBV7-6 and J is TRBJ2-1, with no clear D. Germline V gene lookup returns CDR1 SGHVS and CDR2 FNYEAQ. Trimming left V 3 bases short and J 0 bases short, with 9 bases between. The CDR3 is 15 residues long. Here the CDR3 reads CASSFSLGSYNEQFF. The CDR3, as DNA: TGTGCCAGCAGCTTCAGTTTAGGCTCCTACAATGAGCAGTTCTTC.

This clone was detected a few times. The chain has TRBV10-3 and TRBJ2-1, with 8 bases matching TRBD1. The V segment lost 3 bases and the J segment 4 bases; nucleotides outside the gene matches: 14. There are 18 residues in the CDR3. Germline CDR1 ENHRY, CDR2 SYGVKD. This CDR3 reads CAISDESRRRGPYNEQFF. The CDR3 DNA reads TGTGCCATCAGTGATGAGTCCCGGCGCAGGGGGCCGTACAATGAGCAGTTCTTC.

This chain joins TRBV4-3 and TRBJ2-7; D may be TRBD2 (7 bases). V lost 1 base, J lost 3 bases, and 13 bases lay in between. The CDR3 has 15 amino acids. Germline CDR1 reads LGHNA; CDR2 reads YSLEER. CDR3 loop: CASSQVRGASYEQYF. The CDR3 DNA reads TGCGCCAGCAGCCAAGTCCGGGGGGCGAGCTACGAGCAGTACTTC.

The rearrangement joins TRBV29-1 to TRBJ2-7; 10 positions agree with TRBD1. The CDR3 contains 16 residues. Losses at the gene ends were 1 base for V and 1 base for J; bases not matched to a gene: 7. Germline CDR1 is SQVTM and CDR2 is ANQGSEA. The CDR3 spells CSVEGGDRGASYEQYF. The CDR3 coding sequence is TGCAGCGTTGAAGGGGGGGACAGGGGAGCGTCCTACGAGCAGTACTTC.